Below, 19 T cell receptor beta chains from the same sample are listed, as sequenced in a study of blood T cell repertoires in COVID-19. The data were produced by immunoSEQ multiplex PCR, yet TCRdb's version contains in-frame clones alone and is incomplete. The table has approximately 380,000 clones, roughly 85% seen once; the top ten hold more than 3%. The sample was peripheral blood. The receptors here all came from a woman younger than 30 with acute or convalescent COVID-19.

The chain joins TRBV13 to TRBJ1-2; D uncertain. Germline assignment: CDR1 PRHDT and CDR2 FYEKMQ (reference sequence). Trimming left V 4 bases short and J 2 bases short, with 11 bases between. The CDR3 runs to 14 residues. CDR3 region: CASSSVPGNYGYTF. For the CDR3, the DNA is TGTGCCAGCAGCTCCGTCCCCGGGAACTATGGCTACACCTTC.

The table lists this clone with many counts. The rearrangement joins TRBV6-4 to TRBJ2-3; D gene ambiguous. Trimming removed 7 bases at V and 6 bases at J, with 11 bases between. CDR1 and CDR2 (germline): MRHNA, SNTAGT. This CDR3 region has 12 residues. In DNA, the CDR3 is TGTGCCAGCACCCGACGGCGGGATACGCAGTATTTT. It yields the protein CASTRRRDTQYF.

The rearrangement joins TRBV2 to TRBJ2-2; maybe TRBD2 (6 bases). V shed 10 bases and J shed 6 bases, with 21 bases lying between them. Per the germline V gene, CDR1 is SNHLY and CDR2 is FYNNEI. The CDR3 extends over 15 amino acids. In DNA, the CDR3 is TGTGCCACAACTATGGGACGGGGGATCCCCGGGGAGCTGTTTTTT. Translation: CATTMGRGIPGELFF.

The chain employs TRBV5-1 and TRBJ2-1, with TRBD1 as a possible D gene (8 bases). V shed 1 base and J shed 12 bases, with 20 bases lying between them. Looked up from germline, CDR1 is SGHRS and CDR2 is YFSETQ. The CDR3 extends over 15 amino acids. The CDR3 protein is CASSLPGTGKRGQFF. The CDR3 DNA sequence: TGCGCCAGCAGCTTGCCCGGGACAGGCAAGCGGGGGCAGTTCTTC.

The rearrangement uses TRBV2 and TRBJ1-1; no firm D call. Germline loops: CDR1 SNHLY, CDR2 FYNNEI. The CDR3 consists of 14 residues. Trimming pared 5 bases from V and 1 base from J, leaving 11 bases between. In DNA, the CDR3 is TGTGCCAGCAGTTTGGAGGTAAGGAACACTGAAGCTTTCTTT. It encodes CASSLEVRNTEAFF.

This chain links TRBV13 with TRBJ2-4, with TRBD2 as a possible D gene (6 bases). The CDR3 contains 14 residues. The germline V gene has CDR1 PRHDT and CDR2 FYEKMQ (reference sequence). Trimming removed 3 bases from V and 8 bases from J, with 14 bases in between. The CDR3 loop reads CASSFGTSGDIQYF. CDR3 nucleotides: TGTGCCAGCAGCTTTGGTACGTCGGGAGACATTCAGTACTTC.

V and J are TRBV7-3 and TRBJ2-3; tentative D call: TRBD1 (5 bases). CDR1 is SGHTA, CDR2 FQGTGA, per germline. The CDR3 totals 14 residues. Trimming took off 2 bases at V and 1 base at J, with 7 bases between the two ends. CDR3 coding DNA: TGTGCCAGCAGCTTACTGACAGGCACAGATACGCAGTATTTT. Translated: CASSLLTGTDTQYF.

V and J are TRBV5-8 and TRBJ1-1; the D gene is possibly TRBD1 (6 bases). Germline V gene lookup returns CDR1 SGHTS and CDR2 YDEGEE. The CDR3 consists of 15 residues. Trimming stripped 6 bases from V and 3 bases from J, with 18 bases between. The DNA of the CDR3 is TGTGCCAGCACCACCCCGCGCAGGGGTGACACTGAAGCTTTCTTT. Its protein is CASTTPRRGDTEAFF.

The gene calls are TRBV7-9 and TRBJ2-3; TRBD2 matches at 10 bases. This CDR3 has 15 residues. In germline, CDR1 is SEHNR, CDR2 FQNEAQ (reference sequence). Trimming cost V 4 bases and J 4 bases; bases outside gene matches: 5. This CDR3 is CASSSSGGGADTQYF. CDR3 DNA sequence: TGTGCCAGCAGCTCTAGCGGGGGCGGGGCAGATACGCAGTATTTT.

This chain uses TRBV5-1 with TRBJ1-2, with D tentatively TRBD1 (5 bases). The CDR3 contains 16 residues. V gave up 0 bases and J gave up 8 bases, with 20 bases separating them. Germline assignment: CDR1 SGHRS and CDR2 YFSETQ. CDR3 amino acids: CASSLAGREGIYGYTF. The CDR3 nucleotides read TGCGCCAGCAGCTTGGCGGGCAGGGAGGGAATTTACGGCTACACCTTC.

This clone was seen a single time. The chain couples TRBV12-3 or TRBV12-4 to TRBJ2-3; no firm D call. The CDR3 is 13 residues long. V lost 1 base to trimming and J lost 7 bases, with 9 bases between them. For the CDR3, the DNA is TGTGCCAGCAGTTTAGGGCCCCTCAATACGCAGTATTTT. It yields the protein CASSLGPLNTQYF.

On this clone itself: The same CDR3 can be traced to other DNA sequences in this sample. The chain carries TRBV3-1 (or the pseudogene TRBV3-2) and TRBJ2-5; the D gene is possibly TRBD2 (5 bases). CDR3 size: 13 residues. The V gene's germline CDR1 is LGHDT and CDR2 YNNKEL (reference sequence). V was pared by 2 bases and J by 3 bases, with 7 bases between. CDR3 DNA sequence: TGTGCCAGCAGCCAATCCGGGGAAGAGACCCAGTACTTC. This encodes CASSQSGEETQYF.

The chain couples TRBV19 to TRBJ2-7, with D tentatively TRBD1 (7 bases). V was pared by 5 bases and J by 6 bases, with 17 bases between. The germline gives CDR1 LNHDA, CDR2 SQIVND (reference sequence). The CDR3 covers 14 residues. The CDR3: CASSLGGGRFEQYF. The CDR3, as DNA: TGTGCCAGTAGTTTAGGAGGGGGCCGCTTCGAGCAGTACTTC.

The chain joins TRBV7-9 to TRBJ2-5, with TRBD1 as a possible D gene (5 bases). Trimming pared 4 bases from V and 5 bases from J, leaving 23 bases between. Germline V lookup: CDR1 SEHNR, CDR2 FQNEAQ (reference sequence). CDR3 size: 17 residues. The CDR3 loop reads CASSSGHDRASAETQYF. CDR3 coding DNA: TGTGCCAGCAGCTCAGGACACGATAGGGCCTCCGCGGAGACCCAGTACTTC.

The chain is built from TRBV7-8 and TRBJ1-4; 7 bases map to TRBD1. Germline values: CDR1 SGHVS, CDR2 FQNEAQ. This CDR3 comprises 16 residues. V lost 4 bases to trimming and J lost 6 bases; unmatched junction nucleotides: 11. The CDR3: CASSSERSGTDEKLFF. CDR3 DNA sequence: TGTGCCAGCAGCTCCGAAAGGTCCGGGACAGATGAAAAACTGTTTTTT.

The genes are TRBV21-1 and TRBJ1-2; no DNA check was done on the table's D call, TRBD1. TRBV21-1 is a listed pseudogene. The CDR3 totals 13 residues. The CDR3 loop is CASRDRGFYGYTF. The CDR3 nucleotides read TGTGCCAGCCGGGACAGGGGTTTCTATGGCTACACCTTC.

V usage is TRBV6-5 and J usage is TRBJ2-5, with D possibly matching TRBD2 (6 bases). Trimming cost V 4 bases and J 0 bases, with 9 bases left between them. Germline CDR1 is MNHEY and CDR2 is SVGAGI. The CDR3 length is 14 residues. CDR3 nucleotides: TGTGCCAGCAGTTCTCGGGACTACCAAGAGACCCAGTACTTC. Protein sequence: CASSSRDYQETQYF.

Concerning this clone itself: Distinct nucleotide sequences in the sample also encode this CDR3. The gene calls are TRBV7-3 and TRBJ1-3, with 8 positions matching TRBD1. The CDR3 extends over 15 amino acids. Germline V gene data show CDR1 as SGHTA and CDR2 as FQGTGA. J was trimmed by 4 bases and V by 4 bases; bases with no gene match: 6. The CDR3 sequence is CASSSGQGRGNTIYF. The DNA of the CDR3 is TGTGCCAGCAGCTCCGGACAGGGCAGAGGAAACACCATATATTTT.

In nucleotides, the CDR3 is TGTGCCAGCAGAGGGGATAGCGGGCTAACAATGAGTAAGCTTTTCTTC. Amino acid sequence: CASRGDSGLTMSKLFF. This rearrangement joins TRBV4-2 to TRBJ2-1, with TRBD2 identical over 7 bases. J was trimmed by 16 bases and V by 6 bases; bases with no gene match: 24. The CDR3 is 16 amino acids. Per germline, CDR1 LGHNA and CDR2 YNFKEQ.